The T cell receptor beta chain under discussion was sequenced for a study of T cell responses to AZD1222 COVID-19 vaccine. Study summary: Recipients boosted at about 4 weeks or about 12 weeks are pooled.

The CDR3 is made up of 12 amino acids. As for this clone: Its matching antigen is unknown.

The study, taken as a whole, reports: Donors were mostly white British, more females; clonal diversity possibly underestimated. Once two AZD1222 doses were given, Spike-specific TCR breadth and depth went up. There were repertoire samples only from the period after the peak T cell response.

Profiling relied on immunoSEQ multiplex PCR, and the TCRdb table lists in-frame clones only, not all of them. This sample has more than 95,000 clones; over 90% occur once, and the top ten carry roughly 5%. The input for sequencing was peripheral blood, taken on day 0 of AZD1222 vaccination. The chain has TRBV21-1 and TRBJ2-7; TRBD1 was called by the table and not checked on the DNA. TRBV21-1 is annotated as a pseudogene. The sequence came from an adult in good health. The DNA of the CDR3 is TGTGCCAGCAGCAAGACGAGACAGGAGCAGTACTTC. Encoded protein: CASSKTRQEQYF.